This T cell receptor beta chain was identified in a study of cytomegalovirus exposure and HLA in healthy donors (TCRdb year 2017). In the study overall: A later analysis indicated that the 130 or so validation repertoires were generated on the platform also employed for the roughly 650 repertoires of the first cohort. A separate validation cohort of 100 to 150 different subjects was used in addition to the 666-subject first cohort. The study aimed to test whether cataloging public T cell receptors could reveal signatures of past pathogen exposure. To predict cytomegalovirus infection status, the study combined high-throughput TCR immunosequencing, statistical association of individual TCRs with disease status, and machine learning.

On this clone: The specificity of this receptor is unknown. Nothing much larger sits one base from this clone, and base qualities are not available.

The CDR1 and CDR2 encoded by the germline V gene are SGHRS and YFSETQ. Spanning cysteine to phenylalanine, the CDR3 consists of 15 amino acids. Just the 45-base CDR3 DNA is kept, in frame starting at base 1. The trim is 6 bases for V and 0 bases for J, with a gap of 16 bases between the germline ends. Study-level results and caveats: Cytomegalovirus status was reported to be diagnosed by the classifier with high specificity and sensitivity in both the original and validation cohorts. While some public TCRs were present in many individuals, most TCR sequences turned up only very rarely across donors. A total of roughly 160 TCR beta chains were listed by the study as associated with cytomegalovirus. Three of the identified cytomegalovirus-associated TCR beta chains were confirmed in vitro to be specific for cytomegalovirus antigens. It was suggested by the authors that the approach could potentially be generalized to other disease states and immunological phenotypes. A later analysis found that TCRs clustered in the first cohort also tended to co-occur in the 120 validation repertoires, with just under 95% of cluster scores above 0. The validation cohort had no HLA typing available for a later analysis, so co-occurrence within that cohort was assessed over all 110 or so repertoires.

The donors were included in the validation cohort of some 110 subjects, a group kept apart from the roughly 700-subject first cohort. The protocol used for the library was the immunoSEQ multiplex PCR assay. The study's processing was this. A statistical classification framework was built for diagnosing cytomegalovirus status from the catalog of TCR beta chain sequences. What TCRdb holds here is the immuneACCESS table cut down to in-frame rearrangements. Part of the clones is not present; checked against another copy, under half of the missing clones reflect an unresolved V gene, and the others are unexplained. V and J calls and clone size come straight from that table; D and trimming were deduced from the DNA. Recorded for this sample are around 220,000 clones; 65% to 85% of them occurred a single time. The leading ten clones occupy 11% to 15% of the sample.

The V and J segments used are TRBV5-1 and TRBJ2-7; perhaps TRBD2 is the D gene, with 5 bases matching. The origin of this receptor is a woman aged 25-40 years in good health and CMV-seropositive. Sequencing was carried out using PBMCs. The CDR3 protein sequence reads: CASKALSDASYEQYF. The bases are TGCGCCAGCAAAGCCCTTAGCGATGCCTCCTACGAGCAGTACTTC.